Below, 20 T cell receptor beta chains from the same sample are listed, as sequenced in a study of human T cells and chemical hapten exposure. From the RACE reads, TCRdb called clonotypes with MiXCR, one entry per CDR3 protein. The sample lists just under 350,000 distinct CDR3 sequences, around 7% occurring once. The time point denotes: patch test 1, 2 weeks after DPC sensitization. The treatment here: therapeutic diphenylcyclopropenone sensitization with weekly scalp DPC. This sample comprised whole blood, obtained in connection with sensitization to the hapten diphenylcyclopropenone (DPC). Receptors originate from a woman under 30 with alopecia areata. Some clones in this sample may be carry-over from other donors' samples.

The chain joins TRBV7-9 to TRBJ1-3; no definite D call. The V and J ends lost 6 bases and 3 bases respectively, with 12 bases between them. CDR3 length equals 14 residues. Germline V gives CDR1 SEHNR, CDR2 FQNEAQ (reference sequence). The CDR3 loop is CASRPSAGGNTIYF. CDR3 bases: TGTGCCAGCAGGCCATCAGCGGGTGGAAACACCATATATTTT.

The chain joins TRBV20-1 to TRBJ2-3, with TRBD2 matching over 14 bases. With 6 bases clipped from V and 8 bases from J, the junction kept 7 bases outside the gene matches. The germline V gene has CDR1 DFQATT and CDR2 SNEGSKA (reference sequence). CDR3 length: 14 amino acids. The CDR3 protein is CSARLAGGPGTQYF. In nucleotides, the CDR3 is TGCAGTGCGCGACTAGCGGGGGGGCCAGGTACGCAGTATTTT.

This clonotype showed up many times. The gene calls are TRBV9 and TRBJ2-5; TRBD1 matches 7 bases. Germline V gene lookup returns CDR1 SGDLS and CDR2 YYNGEE. CDR3 length: 15 amino acids. V trimming: 0 bases; J trimming: 5 bases; junction bases outside the gene matches: 7. The CDR3 DNA is TGTGCCAGCAGCGTAGAACAGGGGACACGGGAGACCCAGTACTTC. This sequence encodes CASSVEQGTRETQYF.

The chain employs TRBV5-8 and TRBJ1-1, with D possibly TRBD1 on 5 matching bases. The CDR3 runs to 15 residues. Between the trimmed V and J ends, which lost 4 bases and 6 bases, there was a span of 19 bases. The germline CDR1 and CDR2 sequences are SGHTS and YDEGEE. The DNA for the CDR3 is TGTGCCAGCAGCCGCCGGGACCTAGGGCCACCTGAAGCTTTCTTT. Its translation: CASSRRDLGPPEAFF.

This clonotype was counted at least ten times. This chain uses TRBV28 with TRBJ2-5; 7 bases match TRBD1. With V trimmed by 4 bases and J by 2 bases, 7 bases remained unmatched. Germline assignment: CDR1 MDHEN and CDR2 SYDVKM. The CDR3 covers 15 residues. Written as DNA, the CDR3 is TGTGCCAGCAGTTCCGCCGGGACAGTTCAAGAGACCCAGTACTTC. Translation: CASSSAGTVQETQYF. Complete variable domain (other parts from reference TRBV28 and TRBJ2-5): DVKVTQSSRYLVKRTGEKVFLECVQDMDHENMFWYRQDPGLGLRLIYFSYDVKMKEKGDIPEGYSVSREKKERFSLILESASTNQTSMYLCASSSAGTVQETQYFGPGTRLLVL.

This clonotype was detected many times. The gene calls are TRBV12-3 or TRBV12-4 and TRBJ1-2, with no clear D. This CDR3 has 12 residues. V gave up 3 bases and J gave up 1 base, with 3 bases separating them. CDR3 region: CASSLHNYGYTF. CDR3 nucleotide sequence: TGTGCCAGCAGTTTGCATAACTATGGCTACACCTTC.

This chain joins TRBV29-1 and TRBJ2-2, with D uncertain. With 4 bases removed from V and 3 bases from J, the gap between germline ends came to 9 bases. The CDR3 is 13 amino acids. In germline, CDR1 is SQVTM, CDR2 ANQGSEA. CDR3 coding DNA: TGCAGCGTTGGGCAGTTCGACACCGGGGAGCTGTTTTTT. It translates to CSVGQFDTGELFF.

With respect to this clonotype: This may be a read error, as it is one base from a much larger clone. The rearrangement joins TRBV6-2 or TRBV6-3 to TRBJ1-5; D uncertain. The CDR3 consists of 17 residues. Germline-derived CDR1 and CDR2 are MNHEY and SVGEGT. V was cut by 6 bases and J by 0 bases, with 18 bases left in between. CDR3 amino acids: CASSRKREGSSNQPQHF. For the CDR3, the DNA is TGTGCCAGCAGCCGTAAACGGGAGGGTTCTAGCAATCAGCCCCAGCATTTT.

This clonotype was recorded at least ten times. The chain has TRBV5-5 and TRBJ2-3; D gene ambiguous. Deletions cut 3 bases from V and 0 bases from J, with 11 bases between. This CDR3 is built from 15 residues. In germline, CDR1 is SGHKS, CDR2 YYEKEE (reference sequence). The CDR3 nucleotides are TGTGCCAGCAGCTCTTCTGAGGCAAGCACAGATACGCAGTATTTT. The encoded protein is CASSSSEASTDTQYF. The variable domain in full, with the rest retrieved from reference TRBV5-5 and TRBJ2-3, is DAGVTQSPTHLIKTRGQQVTLRCSPISGHKSVSWYQQVLGQGPQFIFQYYEKEERGRGNFPDRFSARQFPNYSSELNVNALLLGDSALYLCASSSSEASTDTQYFGPGTRLTVL.

This clonotype has a handful of counts. The V call is TRBV4-2, the J call TRBJ2-6; the D call may be TRBD1 or TRBD2 (5 bases each). V was shortened by 0 bases and J by 3 bases, with 15 bases between the two germline ends. The CDR3 totals 18 residues. Germline loops: CDR1 LGHNA, CDR2 YNFKEQ. CDR3 sequence: CASSQEYQGAGGANVLTF. DNA for the CDR3: TGTGCCAGCAGCCAAGAATACCAAGGGGCGGGTGGGGCCAACGTCCTGACTTTC.

This clonotype was counted ten times or more. The CDR3 sequence: CASSNGGGAGGYTF. The CDR3 coding sequence is TGTGCCAGCTCGAACGGAGGGGGGGCCGGAGGCTACACCTTC. This chain connects TRBV12-3 or TRBV12-4 to TRBJ1-2, with D possibly matching TRBD1 (6 bases). The CDR3 contains 14 residues. Deletions cut 8 bases from V and 8 bases from J, with 21 bases between.

This clonotype was observed a handful of times. In nucleotides, the CDR3 is TGTGCCAGCAGCCCTATGGGAGACTATGGCTACACCTTC. It yields the protein CASSPMGDYGYTF. V is TRBV6-5 and J is TRBJ1-2; no clear D. CDR1 and CDR2 from the germline V gene are MNHEY and SVGAGI. V shed 6 bases and J shed 3 bases, with 11 bases lying between them. CDR3 size: 13 residues.

This clonotype was observed a handful of times. The chain is built from TRBV12-5 and TRBJ1-2; D possibly corresponds to TRBD1 (6 bases). The germline V gene encodes CDR1 LGHNT and CDR2 FRNRAP. Between the trimmed V and J ends, which lost 7 bases and 1 base, there was a span of 19 bases. The CDR3 spans 16 residues. CDR3 sequence reads: CASAPGRDIGNYGYTF. The CDR3 coding sequence is TGTGCTAGTGCCCCGGGCCGGGACATTGGTAACTATGGCTACACCTTC.

This clonotype was observed a few times. The V call is TRBV5-1, the J call TRBJ2-5; D ambiguous. V lost 2 bases and J lost 2, with 7 bases in between. Germline lookup yields CDR1 SGHRS and CDR2 YFSETQ. This CDR3 is built from 13 residues. CDR3 in DNA: TGCGCCAGCAGCTTAATACTGCAAGAGACCCAGTACTTC. This gives the protein CASSLILQETQYF.

This clonotype was seen only a few times. V usage is TRBV20-1 and J usage is TRBJ1-2; 11 nucleotides line up with TRBD1. This CDR3 is built from 14 residues. Trimming cost V 6 bases and J 5 bases; bases outside gene matches: 8. Germline assignment: CDR1 DFQATT and CDR2 SNEGSKA (reference sequence). The CDR3 spells CSAHADRGQYGYTF. CDR3 coding DNA: TGCAGTGCCCACGCGGACAGGGGGCAATATGGCTACACCTTC.

This clonotype was picked up many times. One end of the junction is discordant with germline, which a read error may explain. The chain couples TRBV13 to TRBJ2-1; D may be TRBD1 (6 bases). The CDR3 is 15 residues long. Germline-derived CDR1 and CDR2 are PRHDT and FYEKMQ (reference sequence). CDR3 in amino acids: CASTADRGSYNEQFF. In DNA form, the CDR3 reads TGTGCCAGCACCGCGGACAGAGGGTCCTATAATGAGCAGTTCTTC.

The chain carries TRBV2 and TRBJ2-7, with a tentative D call TRBD1 (6 bases). The germline V gene encodes CDR1 SNHLY and CDR2 FYNNEI. The CDR3 runs 14 residues. Trimming pared 4 bases from V and 2 bases from J, leaving 12 bases between. CDR3 residues: CASSGARGTYEQYF. The CDR3 region has the DNA TGTGCCAGCAGTGGAGCCAGGGGCACCTACGAGCAGTACTTC.

This clonotype was detected only a few times. The genes are TRBV7-2 and TRBJ2-5; no clear D. Deletions cut 7 bases from V and 1 base from J, with 10 bases between. The germline V gene has CDR1 SGHTA and CDR2 FQGNSA. This CDR3 region has 13 residues. CDR3 in amino acids: CASMVGLQETQYF. The CDR3 region has the DNA TGTGCCAGCATGGTCGGGCTCCAAGAGACCCAGTACTTC.

This chain links TRBV20-1 with TRBJ2-3; 7 bases agree with TRBD2. The CDR3 consists of 15 residues. Germline V gene data show CDR1 as DFQATT and CDR2 as SNEGSKA (reference sequence). With V trimmed by 5 bases and J by 2 bases, 10 bases remained unmatched. CDR3 residues: CSAPSAGEATDTQYF. The DNA for the CDR3 is TGCAGTGCTCCCAGCGCGGGGGAAGCCACAGATACGCAGTATTTT.

This clonotype was observed at least ten times. The chain carries TRBV5-6 and TRBJ2-5; D unresolved. The V end was cut by 4 bases, the J end by 5 bases, with 18 bases between. Germline assignment: CDR1 SGHDT and CDR2 YYEEEE. The CDR3 runs 15 residues. CDR3 DNA: TGTGCCAGCAGCCCTTTAACGGAGAGTACGGAGACCCAGTACTTC. Translating it yields CASSPLTESTETQYF.